The 18 T cell receptor beta chains reported below all come from one sample, sequenced in a study of T cell responses to AZD1222 COVID-19 vaccine. Assay: immunoSEQ multiplex PCR; the TCRdb copy retains only in-frame clones and omits some. The data show approximately 150,000 clones, around 90% seen once. The sequences come from peripheral blood, collected 28 days after the second AZD1222 dose. The receptors originated from an adult who received the AZD1222 COVID-19 vaccine.

The J gene is TRBJ2-5, the V gene TRBV5-1, with 7 bases that match TRBD2. With 1 base clipped from V and 5 bases from J, the junction kept 8 bases outside the gene matches. The CDR3 extends over 15 amino acids. The germline V gene has CDR1 SGHRS and CDR2 YFSETQ. The CDR3 sequence is CASSLSSREWETQYF. The CDR3 DNA reads TGCGCCAGCAGCTTGTCCTCGCGGGAGTGGGAGACCCAGTACTTC.

The DNA for the CDR3 is TGTGCCAGCAGTTTAGAGGGTTGGTACGAGCAGTACTTC. Its translation is CASSLEGWYEQYF. The chain links TRBV12-3 or TRBV12-4 to TRBJ2-7; no firm D call. The length of the CDR3 is 13 residues. Trimming shortened V by 1 base and J by 4 bases, and 8 bases separated the two germline ends.

The chain links TRBV28 to TRBJ2-7; perhaps TRBD1 as D (6 bases). V dropped 3 bases and J dropped 6 bases, with 12 bases sitting between them. Germline CDR1 is MDHEN and CDR2 is SYDVKM. The CDR3 consists of 13 residues. The CDR3 reads CASSFPGAIEQYF. CDR3 DNA: TGTGCCAGCAGTTTCCCAGGGGCCATCGAGCAGTACTTC.

The J gene is TRBJ2-7, the V gene TRBV6-5; TRBD1 agrees at 7 bases. This CDR3 region has 14 residues. Trimming removed 6 bases from V and 1 base from J; junction bases left unmatched: 6. Germline V gives CDR1 MNHEY, CDR2 SVGAGI. DNA for the CDR3: TGTGCCAGCAGGAATCAGGGGGTGTCCTACGAGCAGTACTTC. Its protein product is CASRNQGVSYEQYF.

The V call is TRBV27, the J call TRBJ1-1; no definite D call. This CDR3 contains 15 residues. CDR1 is MNHEY and CDR2 is SMNVEV in the germline V gene (reference sequence). Between the trimmed V and J ends, which lost 0 bases and 0 bases, there was a span of 8 bases. The CDR3, as DNA: TGTGCCAGCAGTTTATCCCAGCTCATGAACACTGAAGCTTTCTTT. The encoded protein is CASSLSQLMNTEAFF.

The V and J genes are TRBV30 and TRBJ1-5; no definite D call. This CDR3 contains 13 residues. Germline V gene data show CDR1 as GTSNPN and CDR2 as SVGIG (reference sequence). V gave up 2 bases and J gave up 5 bases, with 10 bases separating them. For the CDR3, the DNA is TGTGCCTGGAGTAGTGGATCAGATCAGCCCCAGCATTTT. Its translation: CAWSSGSDQPQHF.

This rearrangement joins TRBV5-6 to TRBJ2-6, with D uncertain. The CDR3 covers 15 residues. Per the germline V gene, CDR1 is SGHDT and CDR2 is YYEEEE. V shed 2 bases and J shed 0 bases, with 6 bases lying between them. The CDR3 here is CASSLSGSGANVLTF. The CDR3 DNA is TGTGCCAGCAGCTTATCGGGCTCTGGGGCCAACGTCCTGACTTTC.

The chain uses TRBV2 and TRBJ1-6, with D perhaps matching TRBD1 (6 bases). Trimming took 5 bases from V and 5 from J, leaving 10 bases between them. The CDR3 is 14 residues long. Germline V CDR1 and CDR2: SNHLY, FYNNEI. The CDR3 sequence: CASSTRGNNSPLHF. Here the CDR3 DNA reads TGTGCCAGCAGTACCAGGGGAAATAATTCACCCCTCCACTTT.

V is TRBV5-1 and J is TRBJ1-2; D is unresolved. V lost 1 base and J 4 bases, leaving 11 bases between the germline ends. The V gene's germline CDR1 is SGHRS and CDR2 YFSETQ. The CDR3 sequence is 14 residues long. CDR3 DNA: TGCGCCAGCAGCTTGCGCGGTCAGTCCTATGGCTACACCTTC. It translates to CASSLRGQSYGYTF.

The chain links TRBV5-1 to TRBJ2-7; D is unclear. Trimming took off 1 base at V and 6 bases at J, with 20 bases between the two ends. This CDR3 has 16 residues. The germline V gene encodes CDR1 SGHRS and CDR2 YFSETQ. The CDR3 spells CASSLFASGNPPEQYF. The CDR3 region has the DNA TGCGCCAGCAGCTTGTTCGCCTCGGGTAACCCCCCCGAGCAGTACTTC.

The genes are TRBV29-1 and TRBJ2-1; 9 nucleotides align to TRBD2. V was clipped by 4 bases and J by 2 bases; unmatched bases: 6. Germline-derived CDR1 and CDR2 are SQVTM and ANQGSEA. The CDR3 sequence is 15 residues long. The CDR3 nucleotides read TGCAGCGTTGGGGGTAGCGGGAGCACCTACAATGAGCAGTTCTTC. This gives the protein CSVGGSGSTYNEQFF.

Remarks on this clone: Sequence at one end of the junction differs from germline and may be a read error. This chain connects TRBV30 to TRBJ1-2; the match to TRBD1 covers 8 bases. Germline loops: CDR1 GTSNPN, CDR2 SVGIG (reference sequence). This CDR3 is 12 amino acids long. DNA for the CDR3: TGTGCTTGGACACAGGGGGGCTATGGCTACACCTTC. Translated: CAWTQGGYGYTF.

The chain links TRBV3-1 (or the pseudogene TRBV3-2) to TRBJ1-6; 7 nucleotides align to TRBD1. Germline CDR1 reads LGHDT; CDR2 reads YNNKEL (reference sequence). The CDR3 length is 17 residues. The trim removed 1 base at V and 10 bases at J, leaving 13 bases unmatched. CDR3 in DNA: TGTGCCAGCAGCCAAGCCGATACAGGGGCACGGGCCTCACCCCTCCACTTT. Encoded protein: CASSQADTGARASPLHF.

Worth noting for this clone: The same CDR3 also results from other DNA sequences found in this sample. This chain joins TRBV5-1 and TRBJ1-5, with 10 bases identical to TRBD1. CDR1 SGHRS and CDR2 YFSETQ come from the germline V gene. CDR3 size: 15 residues. With 0 bases clipped from V and 4 bases from J, the junction kept 1 base outside the gene matches. The CDR3 is CASSLGGQGNQPQHF. CDR3 coding DNA: TGCGCCAGCAGCTTGGGGGGACAGGGGAATCAGCCCCAGCATTTT.

J is TRBJ2-7 and V is TRBV6-5; perhaps TRBD2 as D (6 bases). Trimming took 5 bases from V and 2 from J, leaving 16 bases between them. The CDR3 loop spans 15 amino acids. Germline CDR1 MNHEY, CDR2 SVGAGI. This chain's CDR3 is CASSNTGLGTYEQYF. CDR3 sequence (DNA): TGTGCCAGCAGTAACACGGGACTGGGCACCTACGAGCAGTACTTC.

The V gene is TRBV25-1, the J gene TRBJ2-1; D uncertain. The CDR3 sequence is 10 residues long. Germline assignment: CDR1 MGHDK and CDR2 SYGVNS. Trimming cost V 9 bases and J 9 bases, with 9 bases left between them. CDR3 in DNA: TGTGCCAGTGGTGGGGTTGAGCAGTTCTTC. Translation gives CASGGVEQFF.

V and J are TRBV21-1 and TRBJ2-7. TRBV21-1 is labeled a pseudogene. There are 19 residues in the CDR3. The CDR3: CASSKLTCVGPREVYEQYF. CDR3 in DNA: TGTGCCAGCAGCAAACTCACCTGTGTCGGGCCCCGAGAGGTCTACGAGCAGTACTTC.

The rearrangement links TRBV21-1 to TRBJ2-3; the listed D gene, TRBD2, was not tested against the DNA. TRBV21-1 is a pseudogene. The CDR3 is 15 residues long. The CDR3 DNA reads as TGTGCCAGCAGCAAACGAAGGACTAGGGTAGATACGCAGTATTTT. Translating it yields CASSKRRTRVDTQYF.